What follows describes a single T cell receptor beta chain. Its cognate antigen is unknown. PCR was performed using 60 Vbeta and 13 Jbeta primers. Per the original methods: An analysis performed later counted about 80 million unique TCR beta chains (roughly 10 million of them shared). Method: immunoSEQ multiplex PCR; TCRdb's copy keeps in-frame clones and lacks some. The V and J calls and the clone size are those of that table, but D and trimming were determined from the DNA. The sample lists some 140,000 clones, roughly three quarters occurring once. The sample is drawn from a study of cytomegalovirus exposure and HLA in healthy donors. J lost 4 bases, V lost 4 bases, and 17 bases had no gene match. This CDR3 has 19 amino acids. CDR1 and CDR2 from the germline V gene are LNHNV and YYDKDF (reference sequence). Study-level results: As was reported, the classifier diagnosed cytomegalovirus status with high specificity and sensitivity. Cytomegalovirus association was assigned to approximately 160 TCR beta chains. Within the data, a cluster of highly shared sequence variants was likely a sequencing artifact.

Sequenced sample: PBMCs. The source is a man aged 30-40 years in good health and CMV-seropositive. The chain recombines TRBV15 with TRBJ2-7; 12 bases agree with TRBD1. The DNA for the CDR3 is TGTGCCACCAGCACTCACGGGGGACAGGGGGCCCGGAATTTTTACGAGCAGTACTTC. The encoded protein is CATSTHGGQGARNFYEQYF.